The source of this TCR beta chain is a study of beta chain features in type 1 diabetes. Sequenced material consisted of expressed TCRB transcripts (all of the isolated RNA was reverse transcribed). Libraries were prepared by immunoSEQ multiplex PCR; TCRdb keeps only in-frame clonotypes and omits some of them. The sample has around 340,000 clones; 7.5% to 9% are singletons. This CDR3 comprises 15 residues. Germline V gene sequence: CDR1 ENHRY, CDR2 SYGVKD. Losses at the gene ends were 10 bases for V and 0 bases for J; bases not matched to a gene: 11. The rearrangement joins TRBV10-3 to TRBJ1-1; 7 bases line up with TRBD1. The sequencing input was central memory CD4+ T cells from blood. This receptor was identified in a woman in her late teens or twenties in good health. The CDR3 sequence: CASNRDSRMNTEAFF. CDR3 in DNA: TGTGCCAGCAACCGGGACAGCCGGATGAACACTGAAGCTTTCTTT.